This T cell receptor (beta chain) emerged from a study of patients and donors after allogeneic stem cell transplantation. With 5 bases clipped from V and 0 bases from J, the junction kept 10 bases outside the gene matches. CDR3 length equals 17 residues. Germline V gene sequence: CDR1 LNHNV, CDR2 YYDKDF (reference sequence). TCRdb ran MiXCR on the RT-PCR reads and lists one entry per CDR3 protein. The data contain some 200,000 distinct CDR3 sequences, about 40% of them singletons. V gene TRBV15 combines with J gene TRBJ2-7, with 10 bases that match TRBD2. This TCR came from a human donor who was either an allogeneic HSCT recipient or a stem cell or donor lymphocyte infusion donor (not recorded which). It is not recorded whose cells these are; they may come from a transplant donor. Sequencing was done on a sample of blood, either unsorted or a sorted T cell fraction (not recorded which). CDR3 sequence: CATSPPLASGSSYEQYF. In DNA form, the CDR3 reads TGTGCCACCAGCCCTCCCTTGGCTAGCGGGAGCTCCTACGAGCAGTACTTC.